This TCR beta chain was recovered during a study of blood T cell repertoires in COVID-19. The V end was cut by 4 bases, the J end by 5 bases, with 14 bases between. The CDR3 is 15 residues long. Germline CDR1 reads LGHDT; CDR2 reads YNNKEL (reference sequence). Measured with immunoSEQ multiplex PCR; TCRdb has only the in-frame clones, and not every one. Of some 170,000 clones detected, approximately 88% appear once; the ten largest clones hold 3.5% to 4%. The source is a woman aged 60 to 75 who had recovered from COVID-19. The chain uses TRBV3-1 (or the pseudogene TRBV3-2) and TRBJ1-4; TRBD1 is a possible D gene (6 bases). Material for sequencing was peripheral blood. The CDR3 DNA reads TGTGCCAGCAGCCCCCGGACAGACCGAAATGAAAAACTGTTTTTT. This encodes CASSPRTDRNEKLFF.